This T cell receptor beta chain was identified in a study of blood T cell repertoires in COVID-19. Overall study: Material from acute and convalescent COVID-19 was sourced from the United States, Italy and Spain.

Germline CDR1 and CDR2: KGHDR and SFDVKD. V shed 4 bases, J shed 4 bases, and the junction held 6 bases outside the gene matches. The CDR3 loop spans 14 amino acids. Sequencing used immunoSEQ multiplex PCR; TCRdb keeps in-frame clones, though not all of them. The sample has around 180,000 clones, 70% to 90% seen once; the top ten hold about 4.1%. This TCR derives from a young woman with acute or convalescent COVID-19. Sequenced sample: peripheral blood. This chain connects TRBV24-1 to TRBJ2-7, with 7 bases identical to TRBD1. CDR3 region: CATSDSGTAYEQYF. CDR3 nucleotides: TGTGCCACCAGTGACTCCGGGACAGCATACGAGCAGTACTTC.